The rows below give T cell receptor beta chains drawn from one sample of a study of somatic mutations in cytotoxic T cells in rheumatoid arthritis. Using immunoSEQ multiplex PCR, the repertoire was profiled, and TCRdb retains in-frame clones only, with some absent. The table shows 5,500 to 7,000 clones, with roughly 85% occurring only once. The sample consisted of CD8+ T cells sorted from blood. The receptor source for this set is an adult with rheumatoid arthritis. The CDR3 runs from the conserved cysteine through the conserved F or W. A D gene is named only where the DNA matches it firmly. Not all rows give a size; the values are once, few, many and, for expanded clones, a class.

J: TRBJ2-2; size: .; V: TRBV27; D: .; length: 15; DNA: TGTGCCAGCAGTTTACTTGGCGTTCGCACCGGGGAGCTGTTTTTT; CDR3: CASSLLGVRTGELFF
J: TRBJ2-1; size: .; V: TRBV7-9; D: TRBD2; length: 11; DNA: TGTGCCAGCCTCGGAGCGGGAGAGGAGTTCTTC; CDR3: CASLGAGEEFF
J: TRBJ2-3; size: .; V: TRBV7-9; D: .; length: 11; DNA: TGTGCCAGCAGCTTGACAGATACGCAGTATTTT; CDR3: CASSLTDTQYF
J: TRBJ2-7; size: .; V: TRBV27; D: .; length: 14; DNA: TGTGCCAGCAGTTTACGCGGCCTCTCCTACGAGCAGTACTTC; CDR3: CASSLRGLSYEQYF
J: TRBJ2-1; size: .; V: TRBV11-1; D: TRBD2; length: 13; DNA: TGTGCCACCAGACTAGCTCGAGGCGATGAGCAGTTCTTC; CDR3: CATRLARGDEQFF
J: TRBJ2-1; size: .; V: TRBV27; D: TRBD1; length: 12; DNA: TGTGCCAGCGAAGGGACAGCTAATGAGCAGTTCTTC; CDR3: CASEGTANEQFF
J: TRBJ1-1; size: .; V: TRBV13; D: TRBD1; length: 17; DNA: TGTGCCAGCAGCTGGGGACAGGGGCCTTCATTGAACACTGAAGCTTTCTTT; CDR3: CASSWGQGPSLNTEAFF
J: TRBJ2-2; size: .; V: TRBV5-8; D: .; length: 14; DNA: TGTGCCAGCAGCATGGGACCGAACACCGGGGAGCTGTTTTTT; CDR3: CASSMGPNTGELFF
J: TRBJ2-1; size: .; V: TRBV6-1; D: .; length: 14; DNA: TGTGCCAGCAGTGTCCCCCTGGAGGTGGATGAGCAGTTCTTC; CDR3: CASSVPLEVDEQFF
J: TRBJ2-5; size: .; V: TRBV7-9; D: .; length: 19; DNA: TGTGCCAGCAGCTTACCGACCTTATCCAGGGACGGAAACCAAGAGACCCAGTACTTC; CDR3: CASSLPTLSRDGNQETQYF
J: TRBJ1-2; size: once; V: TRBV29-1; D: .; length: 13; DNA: TGCAGCGTTGAATCGACAGATAACTATGGCTACACCTTC; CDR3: CSVESTDNYGYTF
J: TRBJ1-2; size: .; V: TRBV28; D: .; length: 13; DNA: TGTGCCAGCAGTTTTAGGGTGGACTATGGCTACACCTTC; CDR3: CASSFRVDYGYTF
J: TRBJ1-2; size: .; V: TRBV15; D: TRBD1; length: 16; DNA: TGTGCCACCAGCAGAGACACGGGACAGGATTTTTATGGCTACACCTTC; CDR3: CATSRDTGQDFYGYTF
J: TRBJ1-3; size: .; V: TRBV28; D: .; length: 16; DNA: TGTGCCAGCAGTTCGCGGACAGTTAGCTCTGGAAACACCATATATTTT; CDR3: CASSSRTVSSGNTIYF
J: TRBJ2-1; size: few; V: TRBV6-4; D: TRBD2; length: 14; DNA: TGTGCCAGCAGTAACGGGGAGGGCCGCAATGAGCAGTTCTTC; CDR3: CASSNGEGRNEQFF
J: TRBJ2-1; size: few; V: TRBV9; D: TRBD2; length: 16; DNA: TGTGCCAGCAGCGCCCTAGGGGAGGGCCCCTTGGATGAGCAGTTCTTC; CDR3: CASSALGEGPLDEQFF
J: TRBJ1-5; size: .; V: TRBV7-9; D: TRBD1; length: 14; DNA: TGTGCCAGCAGTCAGGACAGGGTAAGGCAGCCCCAGCATTTT; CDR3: CASSQDRVRQPQHF
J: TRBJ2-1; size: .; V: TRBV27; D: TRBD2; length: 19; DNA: TGTGCCAGCAGCCGTGGGACTATTCATCCCGATGGCGGATACAATGAGCAGTTCTTC; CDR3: CASSRGTIHPDGGYNEQFF
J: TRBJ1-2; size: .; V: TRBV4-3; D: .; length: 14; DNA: TGCGCCAGCAGCCAAGACAGGGGCAACTATGGCTACACCTTC; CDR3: CASSQDRGNYGYTF
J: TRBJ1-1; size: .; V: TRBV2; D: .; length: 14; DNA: TGTGCCAGCAAGAGGCAGTCAATGAACACTGAAGCTTTCTTT; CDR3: CASKRQSMNTEAFF
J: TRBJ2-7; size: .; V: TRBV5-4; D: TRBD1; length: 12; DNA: TGTGCCGCCGGGACAGGAACCTACGAGCAGTACTTC; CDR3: CAAGTGTYEQYF
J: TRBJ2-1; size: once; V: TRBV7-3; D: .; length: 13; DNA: TGTGCCAGCAGCCCGGATCCCTACAATGAGCAGTTCTTC; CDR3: CASSPDPYNEQFF
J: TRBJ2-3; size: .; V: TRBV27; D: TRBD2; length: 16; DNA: TGTGCCAGCAGTTTTCGGACTAGCGGAGGTATAGATACGCAGTATTTT; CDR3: CASSFRTSGGIDTQYF
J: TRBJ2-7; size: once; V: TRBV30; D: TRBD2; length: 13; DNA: TGTGCCTGGAATGTTGCTAGCGGCTACGAGCAGTACTTC; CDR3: CAWNVASGYEQYF
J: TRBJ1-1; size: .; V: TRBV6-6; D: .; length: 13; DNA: TGTGCCAGCAGCCCGACATTGAACACTGAAGCTTTCTTT; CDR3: CASSPTLNTEAFF
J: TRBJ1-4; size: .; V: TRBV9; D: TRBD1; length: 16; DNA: TGTGCCAGCAGCGCCTGGACAGGTGGGACTAATGAAAAACTGTTTTTT; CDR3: CASSAWTGGTNEKLFF
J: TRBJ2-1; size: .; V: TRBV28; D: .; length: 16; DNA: TGTGCCAGCAGTTTAATGGAGGGTAGCTCCTACAATGAGCAGTTCTTC; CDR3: CASSLMEGSSYNEQFF
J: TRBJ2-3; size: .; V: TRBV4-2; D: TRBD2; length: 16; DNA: TGTGCCAGCAGCCAAGTAGCGGGAGGGCCGACAGATACGCAGTATTTT; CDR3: CASSQVAGGPTDTQYF
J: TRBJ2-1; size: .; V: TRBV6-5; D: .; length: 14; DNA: TGTGCCAGCAGTTACGCGGACAGCTACAATGAGCAGTTCTTC; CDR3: CASSYADSYNEQFF
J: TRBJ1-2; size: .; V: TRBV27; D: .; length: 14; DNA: TGTGCCAGCAGGACCGGGACGACCAACTATGGCTACACCTTC; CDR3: CASRTGTTNYGYTF
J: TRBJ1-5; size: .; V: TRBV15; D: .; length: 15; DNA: TGTGCCACCAGCAGACTTACAGGAGGCTCTCAGCCCCAGCATTTT; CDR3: CATSRLTGGSQPQHF
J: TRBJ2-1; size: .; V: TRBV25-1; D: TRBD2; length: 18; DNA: TGTGCCAGCAGGGAGGGCCCGGGACTAGCGGGAACCTACAATGAGCAGTTCTTC; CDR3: CASREGPGLAGTYNEQFF
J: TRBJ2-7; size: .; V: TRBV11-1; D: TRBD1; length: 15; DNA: TGTGCCAGCAGCTCCGAGAGGGGGCTCGACTACGAGCAGTACTTC; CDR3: CASSSERGLDYEQYF
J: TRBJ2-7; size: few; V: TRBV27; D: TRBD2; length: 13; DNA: TGTGCCAGCAGTGGGGGGGAGGACTACGAGCAGTACTTC; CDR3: CASSGGEDYEQYF
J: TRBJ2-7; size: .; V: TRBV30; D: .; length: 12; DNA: TGTGCCTGGAGTCCTATTCATTACGAGCAGTACTTC; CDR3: CAWSPIHYEQYF
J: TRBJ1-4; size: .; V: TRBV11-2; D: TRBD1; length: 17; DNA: TGTGCCAGCAGCTTAGAAACCCCCGGGACAGGGAAGGGAAAACTGTTTTTT; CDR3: CASSLETPGTGKGKLFF
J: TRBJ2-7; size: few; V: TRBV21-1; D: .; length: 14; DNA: TGTGCCAGCAGCAAAGGTGGAGGGACTTACGAGCAGTACTTC; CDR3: CASSKGGGTYEQYF
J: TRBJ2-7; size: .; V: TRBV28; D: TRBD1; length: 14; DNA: TGTGCCAGCAGTTTCAGGGGGAGCTCCTACGAGCAGTACTTC; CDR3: CASSFRGSSYEQYF
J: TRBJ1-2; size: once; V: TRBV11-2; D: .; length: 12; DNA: TGTGCCAGCAGCGCCCCTGGTCAGGGCTACACCTTC; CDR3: CASSAPGQGYTF
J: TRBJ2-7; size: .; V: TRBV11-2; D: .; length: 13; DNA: TGTGCCACCGTAGTGGACCGGACCTACGAGCAGTACTTC; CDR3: CATVVDRTYEQYF
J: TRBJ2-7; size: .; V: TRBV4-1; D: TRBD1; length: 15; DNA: TGCGCCAGCAGCCATCCAGGTCAGGGGGCGGACGAGCAGTACTTC; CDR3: CASSHPGQGADEQYF
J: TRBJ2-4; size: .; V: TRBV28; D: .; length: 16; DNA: TGTGCCAGCAGTTTATCGGGGGAAGTGACCAAAAACATTCAGTACTTC; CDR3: CASSLSGEVTKNIQYF
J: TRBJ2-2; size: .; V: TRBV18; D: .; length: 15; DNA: TGTGCCAGCTCACCGGGGTACCCGAACACCGGGGAGCTGTTTTTT; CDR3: CASSPGYPNTGELFF
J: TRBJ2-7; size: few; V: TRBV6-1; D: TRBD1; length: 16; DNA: TGTGCCAGCAGTGAAGCTTCCGGGACAGGCGCCTACGAGCAGTACTTC; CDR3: CASSEASGTGAYEQYF
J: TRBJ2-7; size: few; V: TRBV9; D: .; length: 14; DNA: TGTGCCAGCAGCGTAGGCGGCCAGGGAGGTGAGCAGTACTTC; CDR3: CASSVGGQGGEQYF
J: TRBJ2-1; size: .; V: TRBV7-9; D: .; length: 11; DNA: TGTGCCAGCAGGGTGGGGGATGAGCAGTTCTTC; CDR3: CASRVGDEQFF
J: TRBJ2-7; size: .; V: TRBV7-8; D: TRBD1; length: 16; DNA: TGTGCCAGCAGCTTCATACCGGGACAGGGGGTCGACGAGCAGTACTTC; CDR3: CASSFIPGQGVDEQYF
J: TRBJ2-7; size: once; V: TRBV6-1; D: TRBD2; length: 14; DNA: TGTGCCAGCAAGAATTTTGGACTAGCGTGGGAGCAGTACTTC; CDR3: CASKNFGLAWEQYF
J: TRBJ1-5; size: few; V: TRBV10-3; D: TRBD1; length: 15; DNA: TGTGCCATCAGTGGGGACCAGGGGGAGAGTCAGCCCCAGCATTTT; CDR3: CAISGDQGESQPQHF
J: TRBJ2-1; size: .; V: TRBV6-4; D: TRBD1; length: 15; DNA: TGTGCCAGCAGTGACCCCACAGGGGGCTACAATGAGCAGTTCTTC; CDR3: CASSDPTGGYNEQFF
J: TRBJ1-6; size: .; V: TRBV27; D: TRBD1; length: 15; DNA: TGTGCCAGCGGCGCTAGGACAGGGGGCCGATCACCCCTCCACTTT; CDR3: CASGARTGGRSPLHF
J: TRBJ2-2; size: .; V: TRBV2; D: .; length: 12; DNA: TGTGCCAGCAGTGAATCAGGCGGGGAGCTGTTTTTT; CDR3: CASSESGGELFF
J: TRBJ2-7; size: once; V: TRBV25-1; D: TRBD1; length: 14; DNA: TGTGCCAGCAGTGAGGACAGGGAGCCTTACGAGCAGTACTTC; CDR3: CASSEDREPYEQYF
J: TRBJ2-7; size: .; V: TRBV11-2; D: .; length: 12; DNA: TGTGCCAGCAGCTTAGACCTCTCCGAGCAGTACTTC; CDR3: CASSLDLSEQYF